The clone carrying this T cell receptor beta chain was detected a few times. V dropped 0 bases and J dropped 10; count of bases not matched to a gene: 5. CDR1 is LGHDT and CDR2 is YNNKEL in the germline V gene (reference sequence). The length of the CDR3 is 15 residues. This entry comes from a study of identical twins. Only healthy Caucasians were enrolled as donors. In TCRdb, the 5' RACE reads were re-called with MiXCR into one record per CDR3 protein. This sample has more than 600,000 distinct CDR3 sequences, with roughly 18% found just once. This same sample was also part of a study on T cells expressing NK-cell markers.

The TCR originated in a woman aged 18-30 years in good health. The chain uses TRBV3-1 and TRBJ1-6; 8 nucleotides line up with TRBD1. Specimen: PBMCs. CDR3 nucleotide sequence: TGTGCCAGCAGCCAAGAAGCCACAGGGGGATCACCCCTCCACTTT. It translates to CASSQEATGGSPLHF.